The clone carrying this TCR beta chain was detected a few times. Ulcerative colitis patients received no immunosuppressive medication before the diagnostic colonoscopy. The sample originates from a study of pediatric ulcerative colitis. Using immunoSEQ multiplex PCR, the repertoire was profiled, and TCRdb retains in-frame clones only, with some absent. The data contain 32,000 or so clones, around 82% of them seen just once; the ten biggest clones take up around 4.4%. This clonotype was obtained from a boy aged 10-17 years with severe ulcerative colitis. Sequencing used blood.

CDR3 loop: CAINSQGGSTEAFF. The CDR3 DNA follows: TGTGCCATCAACAGCCAGGGTGGCTCCACTGAAGCTTTCTTT. This chain uses TRBV10-3 with TRBJ1-1, with D possibly being TRBD1 (5 bases). Germline V CDR1 and CDR2: ENHRY, SYGVKD. The length of the CDR3 is 14 residues. V gave up 7 bases and J gave up 4 bases, with 16 bases separating them.